These 25 T cell receptor beta chains were sequenced from one sample in a study of spatial heterogeneity in lung cancer. MiXCR was run by TCRdb on the 5' RACE reads, yielding one entry per CDR3 protein. The table records 95,000 to 120,000 distinct CDR3 sequences, about 10% of them present only once. As for time point: blood at routine non-recurrence follow-up after resection. The material sequenced was PBMCs, taken at follow-up. The receptors stem from a female donor with early-stage non-small cell lung cancer.

This clonotype was counted many times. The CDR3 sequence: CATSDRGLTYNEQFF. The CDR3 DNA follows: TGTGCCACCAGTGATCGTGGACTCACCTACAATGAGCAGTTCTTC. This chain uses TRBV24-1 with TRBJ2-1, with D tentatively TRBD2 (5 bases). This CDR3 is 15 amino acids long. Germline loops: CDR1 KGHDR, CDR2 SFDVKD. V was cut by 3 bases and J by 2 bases, with 10 bases left in between.

V usage is TRBV6-2 or TRBV6-3 and J usage is TRBJ2-7, with unresolved D. The CDR3 totals 14 residues. Germline-derived CDR1 and CDR2 are MNHEY and SVGEGT. V was trimmed by 1 base and J by 6 bases, leaving 13 bases between them. The CDR3 DNA reads as TGTGCCAGCAGTTACTATTTGACCACCCCCGAGCAGTACGTC. This sequence encodes CASSYYLTTPEQYV.

This clonotype turned up a few times. The chain links TRBV7-9 to TRBJ2-1; 7 bases are a match to TRBD1. The CDR3 length is 15 residues. Germline CDR1 is SEHNR and CDR2 is FQNEAQ (reference sequence). The trim removed 5 bases at V and 9 bases at J, leaving 13 bases unmatched. The CDR3 DNA follows: TGTGCCAGCAGCCCGACAGGGAACGAGAGGAGTGAGCAGTTCTTC. Translated, it gives CASSPTGNERSEQFF.

The chain uses TRBV28 and TRBJ1-5; TRBD1 aligns across 7 bases. J gave up 3 bases and V 6 bases, and 17 bases lay outside the gene matches. The germline V gene encodes CDR1 MDHEN and CDR2 SYDVKM. The length of the CDR3 is 18 residues. The chain's CDR3 is CASRNPGQNPRINQPQHF. In DNA, the CDR3 is TGTGCCAGCAGAAATCCGGGACAGAACCCGCGCATCAATCAGCCCCAGCATTTT.

This clonotype has only a few counts. This sequence joins TRBV9 and TRBJ2-3; tentative D call: TRBD2 (6 bases). This CDR3 is 15 amino acids long. CDR1 SGDLS and CDR2 YYNGEE come from the germline V gene. Trimming removed 3 bases from V and 3 bases from J, with 14 bases in between. The CDR3 nucleotides read TGTGCCAGCAGCGGCGGAGGGGCTACGACAGATACGCAGTATTTT. It yields the protein CASSGGGATTDTQYF.

The CDR3 loop reads CASSFAGGRYNEQFF. In DNA, the CDR3 is TGTGCCAGCAGTTTTGCGGGAGGGCGCTACAATGAGCAGTTCTTC. V usage is TRBV27 and J usage is TRBJ2-1, with TRBD2 matching 9 bases. The CDR3 is 15 residues long. V lost 3 bases to trimming and J lost 3 bases; unmatched junction nucleotides: 3. Germline V lookup: CDR1 MNHEY, CDR2 SMNVEV (reference sequence).

V gene TRBV9 combines with J gene TRBJ2-1; TRBD2 is a possible D gene (5 bases). The CDR3 is 17 amino acids. V lost 4 bases and J 9 bases, leaving 26 bases between the germline ends. Germline CDR1 SGDLS, CDR2 YYNGEE. The CDR3 loop reads CASSFALTNGNTVEQFF. CDR3 nucleotide sequence: TGTGCCAGCAGCTTCGCCCTGACTAACGGGAACACCGTTGAGCAGTTCTTC. Full variable domain (rest looked up from reference TRBV9 and TRBJ2-1): DSGVTQTPKHLITATGQRVTLRCSPRSGDLSVYWYQQSLDQGLQFLIQYYNGEERAKGNILERFSAQQFPDLHSELNLSSLELGDSALYFCASSFALTNGNTVEQFFGPGTRLTVL.

V usage is TRBV11-2 and J usage is TRBJ2-2, with D possibly matching TRBD2 (5 bases). Trimming left V 2 bases short and J 8 bases short, with 12 bases between. The CDR3 spans 14 residues. Looked up from germline, CDR1 is SGHAT and CDR2 is FQNNGV. The CDR3 DNA is TGTGCCAGCAGCTTACCGAGGGCCTTTGGGGAGCTGTTTTTT. Amino acids: CASSLPRAFGELFF.

CDR3 sequence (DNA): TGTGCCAGCAGTACCAGGGAGTCCACTGAAGCTTTCTTT. Its protein product is CASSTRESTEAFF. The chain employs TRBV6-6 and TRBJ1-1; TRBD1 might be the D (5 bases). V lost 5 bases to trimming and J lost 4 bases, with 11 bases between them. Germline CDR1 and CDR2: MNHNY and SVGAGI (reference sequence). This CDR3 is built from 13 residues.

There are a few counts of this clonotype. V usage is TRBV15 and J usage is TRBJ2-7; D might be TRBD1 or TRBD2, each matching 5 bases. The CDR3 has 14 amino acids. Germline-derived CDR1 and CDR2 are LNHNV and YYDKDF (reference sequence). Trimming took 3 bases from V and 0 from J, leaving 9 bases between them. The CDR3, as DNA: TGTGCCACCAGCAGCCCGGGGCTCTCCTACGAGCAGTACTTC. Translation: CATSSPGLSYEQYF.

The chain has TRBV6-5 and TRBJ2-2, with D unresolved. CDR1 is MNHEY, CDR2 SVGAGI, per germline. The CDR3 length is 16 residues. V lost 5 bases and J lost 0, with 13 bases in between. CDR3 sequence: CASSPRTDTNTGELFF. The CDR3 nucleotides read TGTGCCAGCAGTCCCCGGACGGATACGAACACCGGGGAGCTGTTTTTT.

Ten or more counts support this clonotype. V gene TRBV11-2 combines with J gene TRBJ1-4; D is perhaps TRBD1 (6 bases). The CDR3 spans 14 residues. V lost 5 bases and J lost 5, with 12 bases in between. Per germline, CDR1 SGHAT and CDR2 FQNNGV. CDR3 nucleotide sequence: TGTGCCAGCAGCACGGACAGAAGAAATGAAAAACTGTTTTTT. This translates into CASSTDRRNEKLFF.

This clonotype was observed many times. The rearrangement uses TRBV24-1 and TRBJ2-3; weak D call: TRBD2 (5 bases). The germline CDR1 and CDR2 sequences are KGHDR and SFDVKD. V gave up 1 base and J gave up 4 bases, with 23 bases separating them. The CDR3 consists of 19 residues. CDR3 sequence: CATSDFQEFWERRADTQYF. DNA of the CDR3: TGTGCCACCAGTGATTTCCAAGAATTCTGGGAGAGACGTGCAGATACGCAGTATTTT.

This clonotype has ten or more counts. This rearrangement joins TRBV29-1 to TRBJ1-1; D unclear. V lost 4 bases to trimming and J lost 0 bases, with 9 bases between them. Germline CDR1 SQVTM, CDR2 ANQGSEA. The CDR3 is 13 residues long. CDR3 nucleotide sequence: TGCAGCGTTGCTCGGCAAATGAACACTGAAGCTTTCTTT. Its protein is CSVARQMNTEAFF.

There are a few counts of this clonotype. This chain connects TRBV5-5 to TRBJ2-3, with 8 nucleotides matching TRBD2. Germline V CDR1 and CDR2: SGHKS, YYEKEE (reference sequence). This CDR3 has 15 residues. The ends lost 5 bases at V and 0 bases at J; junction bases unmatched: 5. This CDR3 reads CASSPLAASTDTQYF. The CDR3 DNA reads TGTGCCAGCAGTCCACTAGCGGCTAGCACAGATACGCAGTATTTT. The full variable domain, completed using reference TRBV5-5 and TRBJ2-3, is DAGVTQSPTHLIKTRGQQVTLRCSPISGHKSVSWYQQVLGQGPQFIFQYYEKEERGRGNFPDRFSARQFPNYSSELNVNALLLGDSALYLCASSPLAASTDTQYFGPGTRLTVL.

The table lists this clonotype with many counts. The chain has TRBV29-1 and TRBJ2-3; a weak D match, TRBD2 (5 bases). Germline assignment: CDR1 SQVTM and CDR2 ANQGSEA. Trimming removed 3 bases from V and 4 bases from J, with 26 bases in between. The CDR3 loop spans 18 amino acids. The CDR3 DNA is TGCAGCGTTGAGGTGCAGTCGGGGTTTTTCTACACGGCAGATACGCAGTATTTT. Its protein product is CSVEVQSGFFYTADTQYF.

The chain joins TRBV18 to TRBJ2-2; D uncertain. CDR1 is KGHSH, CDR2 LQKENI, per germline. This CDR3 is built from 15 residues. With 4 bases removed from V and 3 bases from J, the gap between germline ends came to 12 bases. The chain's CDR3 is CASSLVQRDTGELFF. The CDR3 coding sequence is TGTGCCAGCTCACTGGTCCAGAGAGACACCGGGGAGCTGTTTTTT.

The chain combines TRBV2 with TRBJ1-2; no firm D call. Trimming cost V 3 bases and J 2 bases, with 7 bases left between them. CDR3 length equals 13 residues. Germline CDR1 SNHLY, CDR2 FYNNEI. The CDR3 coding sequence is TGTGCCAGCAGTGAGAAAGAAAACTATGGCTACACCTTC. Amino acids: CASSEKENYGYTF. Full variable domain (missing parts from reference TRBV2 and TRBJ1-2): EPEVTQTPSHQVTQMGQEVILRCVPISNHLYFYWYRQILGQKVEFLVSFYNNEISEKSEIFDDQFSVERPDGSNFTLKIRSTKLEDSAMYFCASSEKENYGYTFGSGTRLTVV.

The sample holds a few counts of this clonotype. CDR3 amino acids: CASSFRASYEQYF. In DNA, the CDR3 is TGCGCCAGCAGCTTTCGGGCGTCCTACGAGCAGTACTTC. The chain has TRBV5-1 and TRBJ2-7; unclear D gene. CDR3 size: 13 residues. The germline V and J ends were trimmed by 2 bases and 1 base, with 7 bases remaining between them. Germline V gives CDR1 SGHRS, CDR2 YFSETQ.

This clonotype was detected ten times or more. V is TRBV4-2 and J is TRBJ1-4, with D perhaps matching TRBD1 (5 bases). Germline lookup yields CDR1 LGHNA and CDR2 YNFKEQ. This CDR3 is 13 amino acids long. The germline V and J ends were trimmed by 8 bases and 8 bases, with 15 bases remaining between them. The CDR3 reads CASGWQGREKLFF. DNA for the CDR3: TGTGCCAGCGGTTGGCAGGGCCGCGAAAAACTGTTTTTT.

This clonotype has a handful of counts. The chain carries TRBV11-2 and TRBJ2-4; TRBD1 or TRBD2 may be the D gene (5 bases each). V gave up 2 bases and J gave up 6 bases, with 14 bases separating them. This CDR3 comprises 15 residues. Germline values: CDR1 SGHAT, CDR2 FQNNGV. CDR3 sequence: CASSLYLDGANIQYF. The CDR3 DNA follows: TGTGCCAGCAGCTTATATCTGGACGGGGCAAACATTCAGTACTTC.

This clonotype was recorded a few times. This chain joins TRBV7-9 and TRBJ2-1; 10 nucleotides line up with TRBD2. V trimming: 6 bases; J trimming: 6 bases; junction bases outside the gene matches: 8. Germline CDR1 SEHNR, CDR2 FQNEAQ (reference sequence). This CDR3 is 15 amino acids long. The CDR3 DNA is TGTGCCAGCAGTCAAGGACTAGCGGCCCCCAATGAGCAGTTCTTC. Translation gives CASSQGLAAPNEQFF.

This clonotype came up a few times. The rearrangement uses TRBV7-9 and TRBJ2-5, with 8 bases identical to TRBD2. The V gene end was trimmed by 5 bases and the J gene end by 1 base; junction bases not matched to a gene: 3. The CDR3 is 14 residues long. Germline loops: CDR1 SEHNR, CDR2 FQNEAQ (reference sequence). The CDR3 loop is CASSPLAAQETQYF. The CDR3 DNA follows: TGTGCCAGCAGCCCACTAGCGGCCCAAGAGACCCAGTACTTC.

This clonotype was detected many times. The chain couples TRBV11-2 to TRBJ2-5; 7 nucleotides agree with TRBD2. This CDR3 comprises 17 residues. Trimming removed 2 bases from V and 2 bases from J; junction bases left unmatched: 11. Germline values: CDR1 SGHAT, CDR2 FQNNGV. The DNA for the CDR3 is TGTGCCAGCAGCTTATACGCCGACTGGGGGGGACAAGAGACCCAGTACTTC. This gives the protein CASSLYADWGGQETQYF.

This chain uses TRBV28 with TRBJ1-5; D gene uncertain. V was clipped by 3 bases and J by 0 bases, with 6 bases between them. Germline CDR1 reads MDHEN; CDR2 reads SYDVKM. The CDR3 is 14 amino acids. This chain's CDR3 is CASSLANSNQPQHF. DNA of the CDR3: TGTGCCAGCAGTTTGGCGAATAGCAATCAGCCCCAGCATTTT.